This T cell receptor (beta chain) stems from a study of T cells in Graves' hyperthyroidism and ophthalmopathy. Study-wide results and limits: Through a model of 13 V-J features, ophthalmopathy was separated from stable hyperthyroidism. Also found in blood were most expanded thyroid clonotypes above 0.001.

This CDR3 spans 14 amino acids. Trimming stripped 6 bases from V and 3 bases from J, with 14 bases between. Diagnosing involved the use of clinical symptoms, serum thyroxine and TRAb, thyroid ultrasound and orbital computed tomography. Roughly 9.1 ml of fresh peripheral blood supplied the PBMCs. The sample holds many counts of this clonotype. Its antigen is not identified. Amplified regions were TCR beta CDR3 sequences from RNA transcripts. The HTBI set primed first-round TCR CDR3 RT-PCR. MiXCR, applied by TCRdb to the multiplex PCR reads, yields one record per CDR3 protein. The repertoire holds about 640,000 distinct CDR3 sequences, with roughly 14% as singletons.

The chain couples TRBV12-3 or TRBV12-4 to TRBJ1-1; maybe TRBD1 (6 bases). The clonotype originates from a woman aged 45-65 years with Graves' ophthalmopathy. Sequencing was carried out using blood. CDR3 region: CASRVGQTHTEAFF. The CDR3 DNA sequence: TGTGCCAGCAGGGTCGGACAGACACACACTGAAGCTTTCTTT.